The 23 T cell receptor beta chains presented below share a single source sample, sequenced in a study of blood T cell repertoires in COVID-19. Method: immunoSEQ multiplex PCR; TCRdb's copy keeps in-frame clones and lacks some. The sample lists some 300,000 clones; around nine tenths were seen once. The sequenced sample consisted of PBMCs or T cells enriched from blood (not recorded which). These receptors were taken from a woman aged 60-75 years in a cohort exposed to, infected with or recovered from COVID-19 (not recorded which).

The V gene is TRBV10-1, the J gene TRBJ1-5; 8 positions agree with TRBD1. This CDR3 region has 15 residues. Germline V gene lookup returns CDR1 WNHNN and CDR2 SYGVQD (reference sequence). V gave up 7 bases and J gave up 6 bases; unmatched junction bases: 11. The CDR3 DNA reads as TGCGCCAGCATTCCCGTCGACAGGGGAGGTCAGCCCCAGCATTTT. Amino acids: CASIPVDRGGQPQHF.

In regard to this clone: Different DNA sequences within this sample yield the same CDR3. V gene TRBV5-6 combines with J gene TRBJ2-7, with 9 bases matching TRBD2. This CDR3 has 15 residues. J lost 1 base, V lost 0 bases, and 2 bases had no gene match. Germline CDR1 SGHDT, CDR2 YYEEEE. The CDR3 DNA sequence: TGTGCCAGCAGCTTGGCCCTAGCGGGGTCCTACGAGCAGTACTTC. It codes for CASSLALAGSYEQYF. The full variable domain, in which reference TRBV5-6 and TRBJ2-7 provide the parts outside the CDR3, is DAGVTQSPTHLIKTRGQQVTLRCSPKSGHDTVSWYQQALGQGPQFIFQYYEEEERQRGNFPDRFSGHQFPNYSSELNVNALLLGDSALYLCASSLALAGSYEQYFGPGTRLTVT.

The V gene is TRBV11-2, the J gene TRBJ2-3; 10 bases are shared with TRBD1. The CDR3 spans 15 residues. With V trimmed by 5 bases and J by 7 bases, 9 bases remained unmatched. CDR1 is SGHAT and CDR2 is FQNNGV in the germline V gene. This CDR3 reads CASSRRDRGGYTQYF. CDR3 bases: TGTGCCAGCAGCCGCAGGGACAGGGGCGGATATACGCAGTATTTT.

The table lists this clone with a count of one. V is TRBV10-2 and J is TRBJ2-7; 9 bases align to TRBD1. Germline V gene data show CDR1 as WSHSY and CDR2 as SAAADI. There are 13 residues in the CDR3. V shed 6 bases, J shed 3 bases, and the junction held 3 bases outside the gene matches. Here the CDR3 DNA reads TGCGCCAGCAGGGGACAGGGAAGCTACGAGCAGTACTTC. It is translated as CASRGQGSYEQYF.

The chain employs TRBV27 and TRBJ2-7; 7 bases are a match to TRBD2. Germline loops: CDR1 MNHEY, CDR2 SMNVEV (reference sequence). After removal of 2 bases from V and 6 bases from J, the junction contained 7 bases not matched to a gene. This CDR3 is built from 14 residues. CDR3 sequence (DNA): TGTGCCAGCAGTTTAGGGCGGCCGGGGGGCGAGCAGTACTTC. Translated: CASSLGRPGGEQYF.

The chain couples TRBV5-4 to TRBJ2-5, with D perhaps matching TRBD2 (7 bases). Trimming took off 4 bases at V and 3 bases at J, with 16 bases between the two ends. The CDR3 is made up of 15 amino acids. From germline, CDR1 is SGHNT and CDR2 YYREEE (reference sequence). This CDR3 is CASSTWGRGEETQYF. The CDR3 DNA reads as TGTGCCAGCAGCACGTGGGGGAGGGGGGAAGAGACCCAGTACTTC. The full variable domain, its missing parts supplied by reference TRBV5-4 and TRBJ2-5, is ETGVTQSPTHLIKTRGQQVTLRCSSQSGHNTVSWYQQALGQGPQFIFQYYREEENGRGNFPPRFSGLQFPNYSSELNVNALELDDSALYLCASSTWGRGEETQYFGPGTRLLVL.

This rearrangement joins TRBV7-3 to TRBJ2-1; a weak D match, TRBD1 (6 bases). The V gene lost 2 bases and the J gene lost 7 bases, with 9 bases spanning the gap. CDR3 length equals 13 residues. The germline CDR1 and CDR2 sequences are SGHTA and FQGTGA. The CDR3 DNA sequence: TGTGCCAGCAGCTTAGGGACAAGAAATGAGCAGTTCTTC. Amino acids: CASSLGTRNEQFF.

The V gene is TRBV28, the J gene TRBJ2-1; 7 bases are shared with TRBD1. The CDR3 has 15 amino acids. Germline-derived CDR1 and CDR2 are MDHEN and SYDVKM. V gave up 2 bases and J gave up 0 bases; unmatched junction bases: 1. CDR3 in amino acids: CASSLRTGSYNEQFF. In nucleotides, the CDR3 is TGTGCCAGCAGTTTACGGACAGGCTCCTACAATGAGCAGTTCTTC.

This chain joins TRBV18 and TRBJ2-7; D is possibly TRBD1 (5 bases). This CDR3 is built from 14 residues. V was trimmed by 4 bases and J by 1 base, leaving 11 bases between them. Germline-derived CDR1 and CDR2 are KGHSH and LQKENI. CDR3: CASSQDRQSYEQYF. As DNA, the CDR3 is TGTGCCAGCTCACAGGATCGACAGTCCTACGAGCAGTACTTC.

V is TRBV11-1 and J is TRBJ1-1; D call uncertain. Trimming left V 3 bases short and J 0 bases short, with 11 bases between. The germline V gene has CDR1 SGHAT and CDR2 FQDESV (reference sequence). This CDR3 comprises 15 residues. The CDR3: CASSLAPGVNTEAFF. The CDR3 DNA reads as TGTGCCAGCAGCTTGGCCCCGGGAGTGAACACTGAAGCTTTCTTT.

The chain uses TRBV2 and TRBJ1-2, with TRBD1 matching over 9 bases. The trim removed 8 bases at V and 2 bases at J, leaving 15 bases unmatched. The CDR3 is made up of 17 amino acids. Germline V gene sequence: CDR1 SNHLY, CDR2 FYNNEI. CDR3 loop: CASLRRPGQGSNYGYTF. The CDR3 DNA sequence: TGTGCCAGCCTTCGTCGACCGGGACAGGGCTCAAACTATGGCTACACCTTC.

This clone showed up just once. V and J are TRBV5-1 and TRBJ2-3; the match to TRBD2 covers 12 bases. Germline trimming cut 1 base from V and 4 bases from J; bases unmatched to any gene: 7. The CDR3 spans 17 residues. From germline, CDR1 is SGHRS and CDR2 YFSETQ. The CDR3 nucleotides are TGCGCCAGCAGCTTGCCCCGGACTAGCGGGGCATCAGATACGCAGTATTTT. This encodes CASSLPRTSGASDTQYF.

The V and J genes are TRBV5-1 and TRBJ2-1; TRBD2 matches 14 bases. V was pared by 2 bases and J by 4 bases, with 8 bases of the junction left unmatched. The CDR3 spans 18 residues. Germline CDR1 SGHRS, CDR2 YFSETQ. CDR3 DNA sequence: TGCGCCAGCAGCTTTTTCCGGACTAGCGGGAGGATATACAATGAGCAGTTCTTC. The encoded protein is CASSFFRTSGRIYNEQFF.

The gene calls are TRBV28 and TRBJ2-5; perhaps TRBD1 as D (5 bases). The germline V gene encodes CDR1 MDHEN and CDR2 SYDVKM. This CDR3 is 12 amino acids long. Trimming took 6 bases from V and 5 from J, leaving 10 bases between them. CDR3 in amino acids: CASSQGKETQYF. DNA for the CDR3: TGTGCCAGCAGCCAGGGAAAGGAGACCCAGTACTTC. The full variable domain, rest sourced from reference TRBV28 and TRBJ2-5, is DVKVTQSSRYLVKRTGEKVFLECVQDMDHENMFWYRQDPGLGLRLIYFSYDVKMKEKGDIPEGYSVSREKKERFSLILESASTNQTSMYLCASSQGKETQYFGPGTRLLVL.

V and J are TRBV12-3 or TRBV12-4 and TRBJ2-1; possible D gene TRBD1, 6 bases. CDR3 size: 12 residues. The V and J ends lost 6 bases and 10 bases respectively, with 13 bases between them. The CDR3 loop is CASSIRGREQFF. The CDR3 region has the DNA TGTGCCAGCAGCATCAGGGGTCGCGAGCAGTTCTTC.

The chain links TRBV15 to TRBJ2-3; 7 nucleotides agree with TRBD1. V dropped 4 bases and J dropped 1; count of bases not matched to a gene: 5. This CDR3 spans 15 amino acids. Germline lookup yields CDR1 LNHNV and CDR2 YYDKDF (reference sequence). CDR3 region: CATSNVQGGTDTQYF. CDR3 sequence (DNA): TGTGCCACCAGCAACGTTCAGGGGGGCACAGATACGCAGTATTTT. Based on the CDR3 plus reference TRBV15 and TRBJ2-3, the full variable domain is DAMVIQNPRYQVTQFGKPVTLSCSQTLNHNVMYWYQQKSSQAPKLLFHYYDKDFNNEADTPDNFQSRRPNTSFCFLDIRSPGLGDTAMYLCATSNVQGGTDTQYFGPGTRLTVL.

The V and J genes are TRBV28 and TRBJ2-7; 9 bases map to TRBD1. The CDR3 is 13 residues long. Germline CDR1 reads MDHEN; CDR2 reads SYDVKM. V lost 3 bases to trimming and J lost 5 bases; unmatched junction nucleotides: 2. CDR3: CASSLTGGNEQYF. For the CDR3, the DNA is TGTGCCAGCAGTTTGACAGGGGGAAACGAGCAGTACTTC.

CDR3 in amino acids: CATSDSNQPQHF. CDR3 DNA sequence: TGTGCCACCAGTGATTCTAATCAGCCCCAGCATTTT. J is TRBJ1-5 and V is TRBV24-1; D is undetermined. The CDR3 contains 12 residues. CDR1 is KGHDR, CDR2 SFDVKD, per germline. The germline V and J ends were trimmed by 2 bases and 4 bases, with 2 bases remaining between them.

The gene calls are TRBV27 and TRBJ2-1; the match to TRBD2 covers 9 bases. The CDR3 runs to 16 residues. Germline CDR1 MNHEY, CDR2 SMNVEV (reference sequence). The V gene end was trimmed by 5 bases and the J gene end by 0 bases; junction bases not matched to a gene: 5. The CDR3 is CASSPYSGSSYNEQFF. The CDR3 nucleotides are TGTGCCAGCAGTCCATATAGCGGGAGCTCCTACAATGAGCAGTTCTTC.

This clone was observed a single time. This sequence joins TRBV30 and TRBJ2-1; 12 nucleotides align to TRBD2. The CDR3 consists of 14 residues. The germline gives CDR1 GTSNPN, CDR2 SVGIG (reference sequence). Losses at the gene ends were 3 bases for V and 5 bases for J; bases not matched to a gene: 2. The DNA of the CDR3 is TGTGCCTGGAGACTAGCGGGAGGCAACAATGAGCAGTTCTTC. Protein: CAWRLAGGNNEQFF.

In its sample, this clone was seen once. The rearrangement links TRBV18 to TRBJ2-7, with TRBD2 identical over 7 bases. Germline V gene lookup returns CDR1 KGHSH and CDR2 LQKENI. The CDR3 is 17 amino acids. The ends lost 2 bases at V and 0 bases at J; junction bases unmatched: 10. The CDR3 reads CASSPYPSGKDSYEQYF. In DNA, the CDR3 is TGTGCCAGCTCACCATACCCCAGCGGGAAAGACTCCTACGAGCAGTACTTC.

This CDR3 reads CASSPRDRTTYYEQYF. As DNA, the CDR3 is TGTGCCAGCAGTCCGAGGGACAGAACCACATACTACGAGCAGTACTTC. The chain employs TRBV28 and TRBJ2-7, with 7 positions matching TRBD1. J gave up 3 bases and V 5 bases, and 13 bases lay outside the gene matches. The CDR3 spans 16 residues. Germline V gene lookup returns CDR1 MDHEN and CDR2 SYDVKM.

The chain joins TRBV5-1 to TRBJ2-3; 11 nucleotides match TRBD2. The germline CDR1 and CDR2 sequences are SGHRS and YFSETQ. The CDR3 is made up of 17 amino acids. V shed 3 bases, J shed 3 bases, and the junction held 9 bases outside the gene matches. For the CDR3, the DNA is TGCGCCAGCAGCTCGGGGTCTAGCGGGAGGAGTACAGATACGCAGTATTTT. It is translated as CASSSGSSGRSTDTQYF.